This T cell receptor (beta chain) was identified in a study of cytomegalovirus exposure and HLA in healthy donors. TCRdb's table, derived via immunoSEQ multiplex PCR, lists solely in-frame clones and lacks some. The table lists 65,000 to 90,000 clones, around 90% of them singletons. Germline assignment: CDR1 SNHLY and CDR2 FYNNEI. The CDR3 length is 18 residues. The junction had 18 bases not matched to a gene; V was cut back by 6 bases and J by 4 bases. The donors were members of the validation cohort, which comprised roughly 120 subjects and was separate from the first cohort of more than 500 subjects.

The sequenced sample was PBMCs. The sequence was collected from a woman in her late teens or twenties in good health and CMV-seropositive. This sequence joins TRBV2 and TRBJ1-5, with 7 bases matching TRBD1. The CDR3 bases are TGTGCCAGCAGCGCAAGAACGGGCAGGGGGGCGGGTAATCAGCCCCAGCATTTT. Protein product: CASSARTGRGAGNQPQHF.